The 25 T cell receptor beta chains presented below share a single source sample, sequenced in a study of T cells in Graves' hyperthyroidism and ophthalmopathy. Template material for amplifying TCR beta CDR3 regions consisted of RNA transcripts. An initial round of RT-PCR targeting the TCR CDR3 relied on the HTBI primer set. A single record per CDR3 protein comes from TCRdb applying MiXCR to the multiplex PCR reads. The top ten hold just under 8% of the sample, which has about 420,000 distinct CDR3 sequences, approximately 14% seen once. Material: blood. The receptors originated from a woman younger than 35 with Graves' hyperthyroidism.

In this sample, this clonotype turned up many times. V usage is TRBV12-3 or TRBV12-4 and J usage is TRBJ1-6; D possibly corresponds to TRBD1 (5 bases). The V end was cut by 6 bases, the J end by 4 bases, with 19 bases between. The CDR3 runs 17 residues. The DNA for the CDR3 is TGTGCCAGCAGGGGCTATCGGGGCGCCGGGTATAATTCACCCCTCCACTTT. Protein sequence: CASRGYRGAGYNSPLHF.

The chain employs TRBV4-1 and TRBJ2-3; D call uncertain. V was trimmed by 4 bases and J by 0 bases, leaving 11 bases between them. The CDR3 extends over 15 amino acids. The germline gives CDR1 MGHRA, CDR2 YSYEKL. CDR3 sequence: CASSPELRSTDTQYF. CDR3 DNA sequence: TGCGCCAGCAGCCCAGAACTACGAAGCACAGATACGCAGTATTTT.

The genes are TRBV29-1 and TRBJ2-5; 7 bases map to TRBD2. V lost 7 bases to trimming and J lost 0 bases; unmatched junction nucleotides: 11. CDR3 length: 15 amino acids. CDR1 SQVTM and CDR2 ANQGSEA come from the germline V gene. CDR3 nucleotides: TGCAGCGCGACCTCTAGCGGAGGAGACCAAGAGACCCAGTACTTC. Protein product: CSATSSGGDQETQYF.

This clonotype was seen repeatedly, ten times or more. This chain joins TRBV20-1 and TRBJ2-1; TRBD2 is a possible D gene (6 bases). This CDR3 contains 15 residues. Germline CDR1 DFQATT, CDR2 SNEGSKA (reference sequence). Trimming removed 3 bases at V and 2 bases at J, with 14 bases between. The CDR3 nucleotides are TGCAGTGCTAGTAGCGGAGGCGGCCCCTACAATGAGCAGTTCTTC. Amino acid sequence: CSASSGGGPYNEQFF.

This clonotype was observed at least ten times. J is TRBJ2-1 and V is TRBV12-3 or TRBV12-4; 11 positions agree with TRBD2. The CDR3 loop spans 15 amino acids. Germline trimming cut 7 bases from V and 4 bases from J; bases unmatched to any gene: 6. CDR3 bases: TGTGCCAGCACTCTGACTAGCGGGGCGTACAATGAGCAGTTCTTC. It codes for CASTLTSGAYNEQFF.

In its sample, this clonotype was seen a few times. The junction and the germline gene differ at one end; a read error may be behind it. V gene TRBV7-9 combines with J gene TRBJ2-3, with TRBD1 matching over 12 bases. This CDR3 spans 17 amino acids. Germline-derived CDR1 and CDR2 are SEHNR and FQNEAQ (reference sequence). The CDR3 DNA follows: TGTACCAGCAGCTTAAATCCGGGACAGGGGGCCGCAGATACGCAGTATTTT. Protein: CTSSLNPGQGAADTQYF. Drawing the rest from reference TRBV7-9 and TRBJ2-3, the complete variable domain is DTGVSQNPRHKITKRGQNVTFRCDPISEHNRLYWYRQTLGQGPEFLTYFQNEAQLEKSRLLSDRFSAERPKGSFSTLEIQRTEQGDSAMYLCTSSLNPGQGAADTQYFGPGTRLTVL.

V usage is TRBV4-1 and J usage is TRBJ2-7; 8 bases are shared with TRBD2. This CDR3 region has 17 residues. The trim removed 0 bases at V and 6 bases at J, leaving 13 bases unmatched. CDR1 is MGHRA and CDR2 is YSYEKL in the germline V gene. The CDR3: CASSQEVTGGPVVEQYF. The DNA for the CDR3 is TGCGCCAGCAGCCAAGAAGTTACGGGAGGGCCGGTAGTCGAGCAGTACTTC.

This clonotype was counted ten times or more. The CDR3 spells CASSPAGGGNEQYF. DNA of the CDR3: TGTGCCAGCTCACCGGCCGGGGGCGGGAACGAGCAGTACTTC. J is TRBJ2-7 and V is TRBV18; D is possibly TRBD1 or TRBD2 (6 bases each). The CDR3 is 14 residues long. Deletions cut 3 bases from V and 5 bases from J, with 14 bases between. The germline V gene encodes CDR1 KGHSH and CDR2 LQKENI.

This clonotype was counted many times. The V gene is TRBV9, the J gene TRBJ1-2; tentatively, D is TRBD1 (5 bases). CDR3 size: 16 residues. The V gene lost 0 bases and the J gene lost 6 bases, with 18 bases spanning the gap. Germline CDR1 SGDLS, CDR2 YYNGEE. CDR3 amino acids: CASSVEQARPRDGYTF. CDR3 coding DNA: TGTGCCAGCAGCGTAGAACAGGCCCGTCCCCGTGATGGCTACACCTTC.

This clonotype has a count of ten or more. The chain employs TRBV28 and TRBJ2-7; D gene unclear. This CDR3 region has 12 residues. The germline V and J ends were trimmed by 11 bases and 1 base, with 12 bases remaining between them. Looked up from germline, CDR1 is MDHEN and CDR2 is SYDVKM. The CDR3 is CAVGALSYEQYF. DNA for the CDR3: TGTGCCGTCGGAGCCTTGTCCTACGAGCAGTACTTC.

The CDR3 coding sequence is TGTGCCACCAGTGATTTTTGGGGGAAAGATACGCAGTATTTT. It yields the protein CATSDFWGKDTQYF. V gene TRBV24-1 combines with J gene TRBJ2-3; D possibly matches TRBD1 or TRBD2 (5 bases each). Germline V lookup: CDR1 KGHDR, CDR2 SFDVKD. V lost 1 base, J lost 5 bases, and 9 bases lay in between. The CDR3 length is 14 residues.

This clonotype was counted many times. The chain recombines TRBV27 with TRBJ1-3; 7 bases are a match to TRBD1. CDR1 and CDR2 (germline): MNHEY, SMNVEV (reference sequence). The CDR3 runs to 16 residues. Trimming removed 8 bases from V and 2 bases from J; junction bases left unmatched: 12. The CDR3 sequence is CASRTRGNSAGNTIYF. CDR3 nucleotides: TGTGCCAGCCGCACCAGGGGGAATAGCGCTGGAAACACCATATATTTT.

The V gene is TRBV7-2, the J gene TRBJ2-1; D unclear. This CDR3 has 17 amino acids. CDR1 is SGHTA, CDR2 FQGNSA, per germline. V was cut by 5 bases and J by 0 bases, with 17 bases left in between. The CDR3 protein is CASSTGPPASSYNEQFF. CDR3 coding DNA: TGTGCCAGCAGCACCGGACCTCCTGCGAGCTCCTACAATGAGCAGTTCTTC.

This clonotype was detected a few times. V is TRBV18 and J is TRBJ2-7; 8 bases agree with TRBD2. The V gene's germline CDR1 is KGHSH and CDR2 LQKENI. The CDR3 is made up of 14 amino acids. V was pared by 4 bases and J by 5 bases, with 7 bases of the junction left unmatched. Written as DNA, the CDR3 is TGTGCCAGCTCACTTCCAGCGGGAGAAGACGAGCAGTACTTC. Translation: CASSLPAGEDEQYF.

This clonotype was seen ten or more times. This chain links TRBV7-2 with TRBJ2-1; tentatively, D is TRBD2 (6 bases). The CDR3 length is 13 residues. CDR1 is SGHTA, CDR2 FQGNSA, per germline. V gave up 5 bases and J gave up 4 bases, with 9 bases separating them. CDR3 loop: CASSMGLYNEQFF. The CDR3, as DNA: TGTGCCAGCAGCATGGGACTTTACAATGAGCAGTTCTTC.

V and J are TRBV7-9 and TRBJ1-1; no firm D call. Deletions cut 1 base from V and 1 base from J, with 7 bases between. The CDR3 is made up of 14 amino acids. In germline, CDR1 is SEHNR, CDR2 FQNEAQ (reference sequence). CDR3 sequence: CASSLGNPNTEAFF. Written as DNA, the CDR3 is TGTGCCAGCAGCTTAGGCAATCCGAACACTGAAGCTTTCTTT. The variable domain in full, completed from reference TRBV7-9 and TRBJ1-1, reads DTGVSQNPRHKITKRGQNVTFRCDPISEHNRLYWYRQTLGQGPEFLTYFQNEAQLEKSRLLSDRFSAERPKGSFSTLEIQRTEQGDSAMYLCASSLGNPNTEAFFGQGTRLTVV.

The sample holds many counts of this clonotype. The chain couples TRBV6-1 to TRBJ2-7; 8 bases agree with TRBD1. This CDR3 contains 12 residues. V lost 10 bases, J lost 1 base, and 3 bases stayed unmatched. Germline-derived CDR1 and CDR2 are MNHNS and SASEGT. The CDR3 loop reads CATRDRSYEQYF. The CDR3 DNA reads TGTGCCACCCGGGACAGGTCCTACGAGCAGTACTTC.

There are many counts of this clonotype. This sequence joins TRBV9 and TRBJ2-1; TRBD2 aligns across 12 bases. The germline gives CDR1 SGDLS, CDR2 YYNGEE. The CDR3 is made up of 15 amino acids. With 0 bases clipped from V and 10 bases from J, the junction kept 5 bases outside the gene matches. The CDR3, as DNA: TGTGCCAGCAGCGTAGGACTAGCGGGAGAAGGAGAGCAGTTCTTC. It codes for CASSVGLAGEGEQFF.

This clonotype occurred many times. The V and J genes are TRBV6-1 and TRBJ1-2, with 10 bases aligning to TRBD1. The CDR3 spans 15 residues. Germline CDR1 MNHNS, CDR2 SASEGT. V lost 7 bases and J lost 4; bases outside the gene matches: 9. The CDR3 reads CASTPRQGAVYGYTF. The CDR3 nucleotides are TGTGCCAGCACCCCTCGACAGGGGGCTGTCTATGGCTACACCTTC.

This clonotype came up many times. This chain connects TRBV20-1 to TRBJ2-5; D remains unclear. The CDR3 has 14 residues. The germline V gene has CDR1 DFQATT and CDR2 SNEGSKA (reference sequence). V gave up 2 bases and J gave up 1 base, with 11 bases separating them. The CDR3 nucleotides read TGCAGTGCTAGAACCAGACAAGCCCAAGAGACCCAGTACTTC. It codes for CSARTRQAQETQYF.

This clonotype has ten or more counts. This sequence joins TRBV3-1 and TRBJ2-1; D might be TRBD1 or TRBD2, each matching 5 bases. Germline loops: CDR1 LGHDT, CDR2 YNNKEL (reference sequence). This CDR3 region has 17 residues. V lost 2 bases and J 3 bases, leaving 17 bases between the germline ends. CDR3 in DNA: TGTGCCAGCAGCCAAACCATCGGGGCCGCATTCTACAATGAGCAGTTCTTC. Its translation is CASSQTIGAAFYNEQFF.

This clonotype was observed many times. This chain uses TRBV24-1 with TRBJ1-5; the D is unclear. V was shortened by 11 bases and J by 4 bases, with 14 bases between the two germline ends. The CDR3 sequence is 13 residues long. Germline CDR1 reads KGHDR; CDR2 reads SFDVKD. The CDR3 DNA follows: TGTGCCATTCAAGGTCGGTTGAATCAGCCCCAGCATTTT. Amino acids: CAIQGRLNQPQHF.

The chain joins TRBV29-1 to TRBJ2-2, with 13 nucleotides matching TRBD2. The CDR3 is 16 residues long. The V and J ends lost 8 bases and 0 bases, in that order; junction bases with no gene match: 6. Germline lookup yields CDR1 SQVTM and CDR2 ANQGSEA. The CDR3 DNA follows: TGCAGCATCCGACTAGCGGGGGGATCGAACACCGGGGAGCTGTTTTTT. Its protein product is CSIRLAGGSNTGELFF.

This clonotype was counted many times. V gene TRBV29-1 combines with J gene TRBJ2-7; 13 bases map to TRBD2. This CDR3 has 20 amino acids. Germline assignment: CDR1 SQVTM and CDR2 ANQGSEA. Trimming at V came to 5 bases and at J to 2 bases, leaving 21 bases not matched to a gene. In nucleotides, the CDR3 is TGCAGCGTTAACCCCGGGACGGCCGGGACTAGCGGGAAAGGGGCCTACGAGCAGTACTTC. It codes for CSVNPGTAGTSGKGAYEQYF.

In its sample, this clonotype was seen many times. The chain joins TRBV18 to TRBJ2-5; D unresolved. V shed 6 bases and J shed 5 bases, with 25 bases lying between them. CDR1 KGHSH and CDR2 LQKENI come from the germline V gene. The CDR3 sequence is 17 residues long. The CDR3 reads CASSPPNSVRGKETQYF. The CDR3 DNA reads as TGTGCCAGCTCCCCGCCAAACAGCGTGCGAGGAAAGGAGACCCAGTACTTC.